This is a list of T cell receptor beta chains from one sample in a study of blood T cell repertoires in COVID-19. Clones were sequenced by immunoSEQ multiplex PCR, and TCRdb holds only the in-frame ones, with some missing. In the table there are 150,000 to 200,000 clones, 89% of which are singletons. Sequences were obtained from PBMCs or T cells enriched from blood (not recorded which). These receptors came from a young woman who had recovered from COVID-19. CDR3s include the opening cysteine and the closing phenylalanine or tryptophan. D genes are given only for firm matches. Some rows mark clone size as missing; the rest say once, few, many or name a class of expanded clone.

clone_size: .
v_call: TRBV5-1
j_call: TRBJ1-2
d_call: .
cdr3_nt: TGCGCCAGCGCCCGGGGACTTAACTATGGCTACACCTTC
cdr3_aa: CASARGLNYGYTF

clone_size: .
v_call: TRBV11-2
j_call: TRBJ1-1
d_call: .
cdr3_nt: TGTGCCAGCAGCTTAGCGGGGAGTGGGAACACTGAAGCTTTCTTT
cdr3_aa: CASSLAGSGNTEAFF

clone_size: once
v_call: TRBV5-1
j_call: TRBJ2-1
d_call: .
cdr3_nt: TGCGCCAGCAGCAGGGGGGGACAGGCCGCTAATGAGCAGTTCTTC
cdr3_aa: CASSRGGQAANEQFF

clone_size: .
v_call: TRBV5-6
j_call: TRBJ2-1
d_call: TRBD2
cdr3_nt: TGTGCCAGCAGCTCCCCTAGCGGGGTCTACAATGAGCAGTTCTTC
cdr3_aa: CASSSPSGVYNEQFF

clone_size: .
v_call: TRBV28
j_call: TRBJ2-7
d_call: TRBD2
cdr3_nt: TGTGCCAGCAGTTTTTCCGGGACTAGCGGGAGGTCGATCCCCTACGAGCAGTACTTC
cdr3_aa: CASSFSGTSGRSIPYEQYF

clone_size: .
v_call: TRBV27
j_call: TRBJ2-7
d_call: .
cdr3_nt: TGTGCCAGCAGCTTAGTGGGGGCCGGCTACGAGCAGTACTTC
cdr3_aa: CASSLVGAGYEQYF

clone_size: .
v_call: TRBV10-3
j_call: TRBJ1-2
d_call: .
cdr3_nt: TGTGCCATCAGTGAAAGCGGCCAATCCGCCTATGGCTACACCTTC
cdr3_aa: CAISESGQSAYGYTF

clone_size: .
v_call: TRBV11-2
j_call: TRBJ2-1
d_call: TRBD1
cdr3_nt: TGTGCCAGCAGCCCCGGGACAGGGAACGATGAGCAGTTCTTC
cdr3_aa: CASSPGTGNDEQFF

clone_size: .
v_call: TRBV5-1
j_call: TRBJ2-7
d_call: .
cdr3_nt: TGCGCCAGCAGCTTGGCCCACAGGGCCTCACCTCAGTACTTC
cdr3_aa: CASSLAHRASPQYF

clone_size: .
v_call: TRBV4-2
j_call: TRBJ2-7
d_call: TRBD2
cdr3_nt: TGTGCCAGCAGCCAAGAGGGACTAGCGGGAGAATTAAGCGAGCAGTACTTC
cdr3_aa: CASSQEGLAGELSEQYF

clone_size: once
v_call: TRBV27
j_call: TRBJ1-1
d_call: .
cdr3_nt: TGTGCCAGCATCAGAGCGTCGGGAACTAATGATGAAGCTTTCTTT
cdr3_aa: CASIRASGTNDEAFF

clone_size: .
v_call: TRBV6-6
j_call: TRBJ2-5
d_call: TRBD2
cdr3_nt: TGTGCCAGCAGTCGACTAGCGGGAAAGGGGGGAGAGACCCAGTACTTC
cdr3_aa: CASSRLAGKGGETQYF

clone_size: once
v_call: TRBV4-3
j_call: TRBJ2-7
d_call: TRBD1
cdr3_nt: TGCGCCAGCAGCCAAGAAGCACAGGGGTCGTACGAGCAGTACTTC
cdr3_aa: CASSQEAQGSYEQYF

clone_size: few
v_call: TRBV12-3/TRBV12-4
j_call: TRBJ2-7
d_call: TRBD1
cdr3_nt: TGTGCCAGCAGTGCCGGGACAGGGAGGGAGCAGTACTTC
cdr3_aa: CASSAGTGREQYF

clone_size: .
v_call: TRBV29-1
j_call: TRBJ2-7
d_call: TRBD2
cdr3_nt: TGCAGCGTTGAGGTAGCGGGAGACTACGAGCAGTACTTC
cdr3_aa: CSVEVAGDYEQYF

clone_size: few
v_call: TRBV28
j_call: TRBJ2-3
d_call: TRBD2
cdr3_nt: TGTGCCAGCAGCCGCCCGACTAGCGGGACTAGCACAGATACGCAGTATTTT
cdr3_aa: CASSRPTSGTSTDTQYF

clone_size: .
v_call: TRBV4-3
j_call: TRBJ1-1
d_call: .
cdr3_nt: TGCGCCAGCAGCTCTGTTTCTTTGGGCATGAACACTGAAGCTTTCTTT
cdr3_aa: CASSSVSLGMNTEAFF

clone_size: .
v_call: TRBV9
j_call: TRBJ1-2
d_call: .
cdr3_nt: TGTGCCAGCAGCACAGCCCCTGAAGGTGATGGCTACACCTTC
cdr3_aa: CASSTAPEGDGYTF

clone_size: .
v_call: TRBV19
j_call: TRBJ2-7
d_call: .
cdr3_nt: TGTGCCACTCAGGCCTCCTACGAGCAGTACTTC
cdr3_aa: CATQASYEQYF

clone_size: .
v_call: TRBV5-8
j_call: TRBJ2-3
d_call: TRBD1
cdr3_nt: TGTGCCAGCAGCTTGGATGGGTTCGGGACAGGGATACACACAGATACGCAGTATTTT
cdr3_aa: CASSLDGFGTGIHTDTQYF